This T cell receptor beta chain was identified in a study of multiple sclerosis patients with progressive multifocal leukoencephalopathy. Study-level findings and limits: In most PML patients, TRB repertoires appeared less diverse by entropy.

Assay: immunoSEQ multiplex PCR; the TCRdb copy retains only in-frame clones and omits some. The repertoire has tens of thousands of clones, 89% of them found once; the top ten carry roughly 1.6%. Germline CDR1 SGDLS, CDR2 YYNGEE. The CDR3 runs to 15 residues. Indicated time point: more than 5 months of natalizumab therapy. T1 and T2 blood were collected at 6 and 12 months of natalizumab. With regard to this clone: Its antigen remains unidentified. Germline and junction disagree at one end, which may indicate a read error. The same CDR3 arises from other DNA sequences in this sample as well.

The TCR originated in a human donor with multiple sclerosis. The V call is TRBV9, the J call TRBJ2-3; D is possibly TRBD2 (6 bases). The sequencing here drew on PBMCs, taken from a patient treated with natalizumab. The CDR3: CASSVGGRRADTQYF. CDR3 DNA: TGTGCCAGCAGTGTAGGAGGGAGGAGGGCAGATACGCAGTATTTT.